The next 3 T cell receptor beta chains were all read from a single sample in a study of cytomegalovirus exposure and HLA in healthy donors. With 60 Vbeta and 13 Jbeta primers, the PCR was carried out. Here immunoSEQ multiplex PCR was the method, and the copy in TCRdb shows in-frame clones only, minus some. Here the sample table reports around 130,000 clones. The sample taken for sequencing was PBMCs. All receptors come from a woman in her 40s in good health and CMV-seronegative.

The CDR3 spells CASSQTGNSPLHF. The DNA of the CDR3 is TGTGCCAGCAGCCAGACGGGTAATTCACCCCTCCACTTT. V is TRBV14 and J is TRBJ1-6, with D hard to call. The CDR3 is 13 residues long. CDR1 is SGHDN and CDR2 is FVKESK in the germline V gene. V was shortened by 3 bases and J by 6 bases, with 6 bases between the two germline ends.

The rearrangement links TRBV29-1 to TRBJ1-2; tentatively, D is TRBD1 (5 bases). Between the trimmed V and J ends, which lost 6 bases and 8 bases, there was a span of 13 bases. CDR1 and CDR2 (germline): SQVTM, ANQGSEA. The CDR3 length is 11 residues. In nucleotides, the CDR3 is TGCAGCGTGGGGCTGGGAAACGGCTACACCTTC. Translated: CSVGLGNGYTF. Full variable domain (missing parts from reference TRBV29-1 and TRBJ1-2): SAVISQKPSRDICQRGTSLTIQCQVDSQVTMMFWYRQQPGQSLTLIATANQGSEATYESGFVIDKFPISRPNLTFSTLTVSNMSPEDSSIYLCSVGLGNGYTFGSGTRLTVV.

This chain links TRBV19 with TRBJ1-1, with a weak D call TRBD1 (5 bases). The CDR3 contains 16 residues. Germline CDR1 is LNHDA and CDR2 is SQIVND (reference sequence). Trimming shortened V by 6 bases and J by 1 base, and 18 bases separated the two germline ends. As DNA, the CDR3 is TGTGCCAGTAGACCTCATATCGGTCAGGGGAACACTGAAGCTTTCTTT. This codes for CASRPHIGQGNTEAFF.